This T cell receptor beta chain is from a study of monozygotic twins with inflammatory bowel disease. Study-level findings and limits: Cells of different T cell subtypes could not be told apart. Findings did not support one strong IBD-associated signal or clonotype.

About this clonotype itself: The antigen remains unidentified.

This CDR3 comprises 14 residues. Germline V gives CDR1 SGHTA, CDR2 FQGNSA. Template switching was used to attach UMIs, which incorporated a 6-nucleotide sample barcode. Both TCRalpha and TCRbeta cDNA were subjected to two nested PCRs lasting roughly 16 and 10 cycles. One entry per CDR3 protein, without DNA, is what TCRdb gives after re-calling the 5' RACE reads. Its listing shows tens of thousands of distinct CDR3 sequences. V is TRBV7-2 and J is TRBJ1-1. This TCR came from a human donor with ulcerative colitis or Crohn's disease, or a healthy co-twin of an affected twin (not recorded which). The sequencing sample was made of blood. The CDR3 protein is CASSLAGLNTEAFF.